The 31 T cell receptor beta chains below come from one sample, sequenced in a study of control samples from healthy donors and cancer patients (dated by TCRdb to 2018 to 2020). Library creation used the immunoSEQ multiplex PCR assay. Sourced from immuneACCESS, this table was stored by TCRdb with only in-frame sequences that have V and J called. A share of the clones is absent; for the studies checked, an unresolved V gene accounts for under half, and the remainder has no known explanation. The sample table holds about 61,000 clones, of which almost 90% were seen once. The biggest ten clones account for under 7% of the sample. The sequenced sample consisted of PBMCs. These receptor sequences come from a man in his sixties with colorectal cancer.

The chain has TRBV5-1 and TRBJ2-3; 7 bases are shared with TRBD2. With V trimmed by 3 bases and J by 3 bases, 10 bases remained unmatched. Germline-derived CDR1 and CDR2 are SGHRS and YFSETQ. This CDR3 is built from 16 residues. The CDR3 loop reads CASSWESGVVTDTQYF. The CDR3 bases are TGCGCCAGCAGCTGGGAGAGCGGGGTTGTTACAGATACGCAGTATTTT.

The chain employs TRBV5-5 and TRBJ2-1; D possibly corresponds to TRBD2 (5 bases). Germline V gene lookup returns CDR1 SGHKS and CDR2 YYEKEE (reference sequence). CDR3 size: 15 residues. The V and J ends lost 2 bases and 9 bases respectively, with 18 bases between them. CDR3 region: CASSFRTGMQGEQFF. The DNA for the CDR3 is TGTGCCAGCAGCTTTAGGACGGGGATGCAAGGTGAGCAGTTCTTC. Combining the CDR3 with reference TRBV5-5 and TRBJ2-1 gives the whole variable domain DAGVTQSPTHLIKTRGQQVTLRCSPISGHKSVSWYQQVLGQGPQFIFQYYEKEERGRGNFPDRFSARQFPNYSSELNVNALLLGDSALYLCASSFRTGMQGEQFFGPGTRLTVL.

The chain recombines TRBV6-2 or TRBV6-3 with TRBJ1-2; the D is unclear. The CDR3 has 13 residues. The V gene lost 6 bases and the J gene lost 6 bases, with 14 bases spanning the gap. Germline values: CDR1 MNHEY, CDR2 SVGEGT. The chain's CDR3 is CASSPPLFNGYTF. CDR3 DNA sequence: TGTGCCAGCAGCCCGCCCCTCTTTAATGGCTACACCTTC.

The CDR3 nucleotides read TGCGCCAGCAGCATAGGACAGGGCGGGTCCTACGAGCAGTACTTC. It yields the protein CASSIGQGGSYEQYF. This sequence joins TRBV5-1 and TRBJ2-7; TRBD1 matches at 8 bases. The CDR3 totals 15 residues. V was clipped by 4 bases and J by 1 base; unmatched bases: 7. The germline CDR1 and CDR2 sequences are SGHRS and YFSETQ.

This chain connects TRBV11-2 to TRBJ1-1; a possible D gene is TRBD1 (6 bases). The V gene lost 2 bases and the J gene lost 1 base, with 11 bases spanning the gap. Per the germline V gene, CDR1 is SGHAT and CDR2 is FQNNGV. The CDR3 extends over 15 amino acids. The CDR3 protein is CASSLPGAGNTEAFF. In DNA, the CDR3 is TGTGCCAGCAGCTTACCGGGGGCTGGGAACACTGAAGCTTTCTTT.

Regarding this clone: The sample holds other DNA sequences that translate to the same CDR3. The chain links TRBV2 to TRBJ1-1, with unresolved D. V was pared by 4 bases and J by 7 bases, with 4 bases between. The CDR3 is 10 residues long. Looked up from germline, CDR1 is SNHLY and CDR2 is FYNNEI. The CDR3: CASSVGEAFF. The CDR3, as DNA: TGTGCCAGCAGTGTTGGTGAAGCTTTCTTT.

This CDR3 is CASSRRWTVNTEAFF. Written as DNA, the CDR3 is TGTGCCAGCAGTCGCAGATGGACAGTAAACACTGAAGCTTTCTTT. The V call is TRBV7-9, the J call TRBJ1-1; TRBD1 is a possible D gene (6 bases). The V gene lost 6 bases and the J gene lost 2 bases, with 16 bases spanning the gap. This CDR3 is 15 amino acids long. Germline V gene data show CDR1 as SEHNR and CDR2 as FQNEAQ (reference sequence). The whole variable domain, filled in from reference TRBV7-9 and TRBJ1-1, reads DTGVSQNPRHKITKRGQNVTFRCDPISEHNRLYWYRQTLGQGPEFLTYFQNEAQLEKSRLLSDRFSAERPKGSFSTLEIQRTEQGDSAMYLCASSRRWTVNTEAFFGQGTRLTVV.

The gene calls are TRBV2 and TRBJ1-1, with 7 bases aligning to TRBD1. The CDR3 is 15 amino acids. V was pared by 6 bases and J by 1 base, with 8 bases of the junction left unmatched. The germline V gene has CDR1 SNHLY and CDR2 FYNNEI. CDR3 DNA sequence: TGTGCCAGCAGAGAGGACAGGACGAAGAACACTGAAGCTTTCTTT. Its protein is CASREDRTKNTEAFF.

This clone was observed a handful of times. The chain is built from TRBV7-2 and TRBJ1-6; D gene ambiguous. Trimming removed 3 bases from V and 12 bases from J, with 15 bases in between. Germline CDR1 is SGHTA and CDR2 is FQGNSA. This CDR3 comprises 14 residues. CDR3 nucleotides: TGTGCCAGCAGCTTCGCCACACGAGACAAACCCCTCCACTTT. Protein sequence: CASSFATRDKPLHF. Filled out from reference TRBV7-2 and TRBJ1-6, the complete variable domain reads GAGVSQSPSNKVTEKGKDVELRCDPISGHTALYWYRQSLGQGLEFLIYFQGNSAPDKSGLPSDRFSAERTGGSVSTLTIQRTQQEDSAVYLCASSFATRDKPLHFGNGTRLTVT.

The chain joins TRBV2 to TRBJ2-5; 12 nucleotides align to TRBD2. The V segment lost 7 bases and the J segment 5 bases; nucleotides outside the gene matches: 8. Germline lookup yields CDR1 SNHLY and CDR2 FYNNEI. This CDR3 is built from 15 residues. This CDR3 is CASTSSGGAYETQYF. The CDR3 DNA follows: TGTGCCAGCACCTCTAGCGGGGGGGCATATGAGACCCAGTACTTC.

V and J are TRBV11-2 and TRBJ2-3, with 8 bases fitting TRBD2. The CDR3 runs 13 residues. CDR1 and CDR2 from the germline V gene are SGHAT and FQNNGV. V trimming: 8 bases; J trimming: 1 base; junction bases outside the gene matches: 2. For the CDR3, the DNA is TGTGCCAGCCTACTAGCGGGCACAGATACGCAGTATTTT. Translation gives CASLLAGTDTQYF.

The rearrangement links TRBV25-1 to TRBJ2-1; D tentatively reads TRBD1 or TRBD2 (5 bases each). The CDR3 has 13 residues. Trimming took 6 bases from V and 10 from J, leaving 16 bases between them. Germline-derived CDR1 and CDR2 are MGHDK and SYGVNS. CDR3: CASSTSIWGEQFF. The CDR3 nucleotides are TGTGCCAGCAGCACAAGCATATGGGGGGAGCAGTTCTTC.

The chain couples TRBV2 to TRBJ2-7; D gene uncertain. Germline values: CDR1 SNHLY, CDR2 FYNNEI. This CDR3 spans 15 amino acids. Trimming took 1 base from V and 0 from J, leaving 10 bases between them. CDR3 nucleotides: TGTGCCAGCAGTGAAGACCGGGTGAGCTCCTACGAGCAGTACTTC. It codes for CASSEDRVSSYEQYF.

In DNA form, the CDR3 reads TGTGCCAGCAGAGCGGACAGGGGCTCCTACAATGAGCAGTTCTTC. Translation gives CASRADRGSYNEQFF. The J gene is TRBJ2-1, the V gene TRBV6-5; 9 nucleotides agree with TRBD1. CDR1 is MNHEY, CDR2 SVGAGI, per germline. CDR3 length equals 15 residues. The trim removed 6 bases at V and 0 bases at J, leaving 3 bases unmatched.

The genes are TRBV4-1 and TRBJ2-7; no firm D call. Trimming shortened V by 4 bases and J by 0 bases, and 10 bases separated the two germline ends. The CDR3 covers 14 residues. CDR1 and CDR2 from the germline V gene are MGHRA and YSYEKL. CDR3 sequence reads: CASSPRRSSYEQYF. CDR3 coding DNA: TGCGCCAGCAGCCCAAGACGGAGCTCCTACGAGCAGTACTTC.

This clone was counted between two and nine times. The chain is built from TRBV5-8 and TRBJ1-4, with 9 bases identical to TRBD1. The CDR3 spans 16 residues. Germline-derived CDR1 and CDR2 are SGHTS and YDEGEE. The trim removed 2 bases at V and 12 bases at J, leaving 14 bases unmatched. In DNA form, the CDR3 reads TGTGCCAGCAGCTTTATGGGGACAGGGTGGAAGTACGAACTGTTTTTT. Its translation: CASSFMGTGWKYELFF.

This chain links TRBV19 with TRBJ1-4, with TRBD1 as a possible D gene (6 bases). The V gene lost 7 bases and the J gene lost 8 bases, with 17 bases spanning the gap. In germline, CDR1 is LNHDA, CDR2 SQIVND (reference sequence). This CDR3 comprises 14 residues. CDR3 DNA sequence: TGTGCCAGTATTCCGGCAGGAGGGGGAGAAAAACTGTTTTTT. Protein product: CASIPAGGGEKLFF. Complete variable domain (other parts from reference TRBV19 and TRBJ1-4): DGGITQSPKYLFRKEGQNVTLSCEQNLNHDAMYWYRQDPGQGLRLIYYSQIVNDFQKGDIAEGYSVSREKKESFPLTVTSAQKNPTAFYLCASIPAGGGEKLFFGSGTQLSVL.

The DNA for the CDR3 is TGTGCCAGCAGTTTATCATCTGTGACAGATACGCAGTATTTT. It is translated as CASSLSSVTDTQYF. The rearrangement uses TRBV28 and TRBJ2-3, with D uncertain. The germline V gene encodes CDR1 MDHEN and CDR2 SYDVKM. V was pared by 1 base and J by 3 bases, with 8 bases between. This CDR3 spans 14 amino acids.

This clone appeared once. The chain recombines TRBV28 with TRBJ2-7; D remains ambiguous. There are 14 residues in the CDR3. CDR1 and CDR2 from the germline V gene are MDHEN and SYDVKM. The V gene lost 2 bases and the J gene lost 2 bases, with 10 bases spanning the gap. Here the CDR3 DNA reads TGTGCCAGCAGTTTACCGGTAAGACCCTACGAGCAGTACTTC. Protein: CASSLPVRPYEQYF.

The J gene is TRBJ2-1, the V gene TRBV4-2; 13 bases align to TRBD2. The CDR3 runs 17 residues. Germline CDR1 is LGHNA and CDR2 is YNFKEQ. The junction had 5 bases not matched to a gene; V was cut back by 1 base and J by 5 bases. For the CDR3, the DNA is TGTGCCAGCAGCCAAGGACTAGCGGGGGGACCTAACAATGAGCAGTTCTTC. This gives the protein CASSQGLAGGPNNEQFF.

In its sample, this clone was seen once. The V gene is TRBV6-5, the J gene TRBJ2-1, with TRBD2 as a possible D gene (6 bases). Germline lookup yields CDR1 MNHEY and CDR2 SVGAGI. Trimming shortened V by 7 bases and J by 6 bases, and 16 bases separated the two germline ends. The CDR3 totals 14 residues. The CDR3 region is CASTRDSRVNEQFF. The DNA of the CDR3 is TGTGCCAGCACCCGGGACTCCCGGGTCAATGAGCAGTTCTTC.

This chain uses TRBV7-3 with TRBJ2-6; the match to TRBD1 covers 10 bases. CDR1 is SGHTA and CDR2 is FQGTGA in the germline V gene. The V segment lost 5 bases and the J segment 7 bases; nucleotides outside the gene matches: 5. The CDR3 has 15 amino acids. The chain's CDR3 is CASSAGDRGANVLTF. The CDR3 DNA reads as TGTGCCAGCAGCGCGGGGGACAGGGGAGCCAACGTCCTGACTTTC.

CDR3 coding DNA: TGTGCCAGCTTCCCTTTGCGGGACACTGAAGCTTTCTTT. This gives the protein CASFPLRDTEAFF. The rearrangement uses TRBV18 and TRBJ1-1; unclear D gene. The V end was cut by 7 bases, the J end by 3 bases, with 12 bases between. This CDR3 contains 13 residues. Germline V gene sequence: CDR1 KGHSH, CDR2 LQKENI. The full variable domain, in which reference TRBV18 and TRBJ1-1 provide the parts outside the CDR3, is NAGVMQNPRHLVRRRGQEARLRCSPMKGHSHVYWYRQLPEEGLKFMVYLQKENIIDESGMPKERFSAEFPKEGPSILRIQQVVRGDSAAYFCASFPLRDTEAFFGQGTRLTVV.

The chain joins TRBV9 to TRBJ2-3, with 11 bases lining up with TRBD1. Trimming removed 5 bases from V and 3 bases from J; junction bases left unmatched: 11. This CDR3 has 17 amino acids. Germline lookup yields CDR1 SGDLS and CDR2 YYNGEE. CDR3 sequence reads: CASSEDRGRRSTDTQYF. DNA for the CDR3: TGTGCCAGCAGTGAGGACAGGGGGCGCCGGAGTACAGATACGCAGTATTTT.

This clone has a single count. The rearrangement joins TRBV18 to TRBJ1-1; D gene unclear. The CDR3 has 13 residues. Germline values: CDR1 KGHSH, CDR2 LQKENI. Trimming left V 9 bases short and J 1 base short, with 12 bases between. The CDR3 here is CASSGSGNTEAFF. The CDR3 DNA follows: TGTGCCAGTTCGGGGTCGGGGAACACTGAAGCTTTCTTT.

CDR3 in amino acids: CASSRGGGAEHEQFF. Written as DNA, the CDR3 is TGTGCCAGCAGCCGTGGCGGGGGGGCCGAGCATGAGCAGTTCTTC. This rearrangement joins TRBV11-3 to TRBJ2-1, with 9 nucleotides matching TRBD2. V was pared by 5 bases and J by 8 bases, with 10 bases of the junction left unmatched. This CDR3 spans 15 amino acids. Germline CDR1 is SGHNT and CDR2 is YENEEA.

The CDR3 is CASSLGPATNEKLFF. CDR3 sequence (DNA): TGCGCCAGCAGCTTGGGACCCGCAACTAATGAAAAACTGTTTTTT. This chain links TRBV5-1 with TRBJ1-4; D gene unclear. CDR1 is SGHRS and CDR2 is YFSETQ in the germline V gene. V was shortened by 0 bases and J by 0 bases, with 6 bases between the two germline ends. This CDR3 spans 15 amino acids.

The chain joins TRBV6-7 to TRBJ1-5; TRBD1 is a possible D gene (6 bases). TRBV6-7 is an ORF; its function is uncertain. Trimming cost V 4 bases and J 6 bases, with 19 bases left between them. The CDR3 loop spans 16 amino acids. The CDR3 here is CASSCAVGGPGQPQHF. CDR3 DNA sequence: TGTGCCAGCAGTTGCGCGGTCGGGGGGCCGGGTCAGCCCCAGCATTTT.

This rearrangement joins TRBV14 to TRBJ2-1, with 7 bases identical to TRBD1. The CDR3 loop spans 14 amino acids. V lost 3 bases to trimming and J lost 7 bases; unmatched junction nucleotides: 6. Germline V gene sequence: CDR1 SGHDN, CDR2 FVKESK. CDR3 sequence: CASSHHGQANEQFF. CDR3 in DNA: TGTGCCAGCAGCCACCATGGACAGGCGAATGAGCAGTTCTTC.

This chain joins TRBV6-5 and TRBJ2-1; D could derive from TRBD1 or TRBD2 (5 bases each). V was cut by 2 bases and J by 11 bases, with 7 bases left in between. This CDR3 has 11 residues. CDR1 is MNHEY and CDR2 is SVGAGI in the germline V gene. The CDR3, as DNA: TGTGCCAGCAGTTACATGGGACAGCAGTTCTTC. It codes for CASSYMGQQFF.

CDR3 protein: CAWSPGQPNTGELFF. As DNA, the CDR3 is TGTGCCTGGAGTCCGGGACAGCCTAACACCGGGGAGCTGTTTTTT. This chain connects TRBV30 to TRBJ2-2; TRBD1 matches 7 bases. The CDR3 covers 15 residues. The junction had 5 bases not matched to a gene; V was cut back by 2 bases and J by 2 bases. In germline, CDR1 is GTSNPN, CDR2 SVGIG (reference sequence). The full variable domain, rest sourced from reference TRBV30 and TRBJ2-2, is SQTIHQWPATLVQPVGSPLSLECTVEGTSNPNLYWYRQAAGRGLQLLFYSVGIGQISSEVPQNLSASRPQDRQFILSSKKLLLSDSGFYLCAWSPGQPNTGELFFGEGSRLTVL.